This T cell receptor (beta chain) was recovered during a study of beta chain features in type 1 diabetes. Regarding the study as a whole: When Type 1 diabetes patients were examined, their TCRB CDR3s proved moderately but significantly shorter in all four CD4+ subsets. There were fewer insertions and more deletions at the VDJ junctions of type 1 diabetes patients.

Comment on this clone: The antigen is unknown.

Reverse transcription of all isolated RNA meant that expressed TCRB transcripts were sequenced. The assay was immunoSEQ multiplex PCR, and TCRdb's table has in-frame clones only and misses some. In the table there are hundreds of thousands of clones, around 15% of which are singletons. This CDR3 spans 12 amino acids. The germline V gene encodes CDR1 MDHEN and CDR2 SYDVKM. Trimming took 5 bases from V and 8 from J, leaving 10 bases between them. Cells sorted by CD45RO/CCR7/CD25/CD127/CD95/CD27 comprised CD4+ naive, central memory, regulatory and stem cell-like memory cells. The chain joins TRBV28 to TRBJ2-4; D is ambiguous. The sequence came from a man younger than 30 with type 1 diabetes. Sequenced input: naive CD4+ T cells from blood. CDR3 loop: CASSTNMDIQYF. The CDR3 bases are TGTGCCAGCAGTACGAACATGGACATTCAGTACTTC.